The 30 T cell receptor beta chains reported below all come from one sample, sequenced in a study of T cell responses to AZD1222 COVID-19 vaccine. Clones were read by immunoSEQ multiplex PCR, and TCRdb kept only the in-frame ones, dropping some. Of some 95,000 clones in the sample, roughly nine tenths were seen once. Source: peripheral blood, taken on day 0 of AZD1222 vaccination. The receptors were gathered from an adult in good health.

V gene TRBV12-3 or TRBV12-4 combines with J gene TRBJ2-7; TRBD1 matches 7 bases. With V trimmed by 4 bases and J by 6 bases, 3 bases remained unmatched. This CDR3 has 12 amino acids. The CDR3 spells CASSSTGTEQYF. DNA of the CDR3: TGTGCCAGCAGTTCGACAGGGACCGAGCAGTACTTC.

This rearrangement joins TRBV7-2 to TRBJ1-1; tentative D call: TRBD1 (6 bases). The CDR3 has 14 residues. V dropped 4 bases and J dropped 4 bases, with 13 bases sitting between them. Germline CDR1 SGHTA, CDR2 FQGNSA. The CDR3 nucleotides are TGTGCCAGCAGCTACTCAGGGGTTAGCACTGAAGCTTTCTTT. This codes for CASSYSGVSTEAFF.

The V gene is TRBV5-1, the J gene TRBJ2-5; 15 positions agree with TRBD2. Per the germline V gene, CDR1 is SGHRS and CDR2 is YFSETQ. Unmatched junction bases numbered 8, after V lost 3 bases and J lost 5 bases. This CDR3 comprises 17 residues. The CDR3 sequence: CASSSPGLAGGGETQYF. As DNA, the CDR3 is TGCGCCAGCAGCTCACCGGGACTAGCGGGGGGAGGGGAGACCCAGTACTTC.

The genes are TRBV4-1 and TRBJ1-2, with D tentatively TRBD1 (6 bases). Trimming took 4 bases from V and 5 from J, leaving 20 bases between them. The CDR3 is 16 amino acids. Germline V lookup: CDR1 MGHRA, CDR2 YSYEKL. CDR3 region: CASSPPTGKRPYGYTF. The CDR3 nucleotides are TGCGCCAGCAGCCCTCCGACAGGAAAGAGACCTTATGGCTACACCTTC.

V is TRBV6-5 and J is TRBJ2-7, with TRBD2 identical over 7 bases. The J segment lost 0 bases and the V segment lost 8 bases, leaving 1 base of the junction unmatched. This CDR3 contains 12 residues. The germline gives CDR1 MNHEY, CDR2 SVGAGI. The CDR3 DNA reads TGTGCCAGCGGGGGGGACTCCTACGAGCAGTACTTC. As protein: CASGGDSYEQYF.

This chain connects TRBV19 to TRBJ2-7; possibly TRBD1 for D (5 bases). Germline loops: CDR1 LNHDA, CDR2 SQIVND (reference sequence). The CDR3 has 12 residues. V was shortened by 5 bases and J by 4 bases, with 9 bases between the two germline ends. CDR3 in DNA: TGTGCCAGTAGTGAAAGGGGTTACGAGCAGTACTTC. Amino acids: CASSERGYEQYF.

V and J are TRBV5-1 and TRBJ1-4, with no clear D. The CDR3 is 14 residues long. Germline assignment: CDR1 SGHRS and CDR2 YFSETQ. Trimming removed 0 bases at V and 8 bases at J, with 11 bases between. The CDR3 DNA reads TGCGCCAGCAGCTTGGCATCATCGGGCGAAAAACTGTTTTTT. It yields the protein CASSLASSGEKLFF.

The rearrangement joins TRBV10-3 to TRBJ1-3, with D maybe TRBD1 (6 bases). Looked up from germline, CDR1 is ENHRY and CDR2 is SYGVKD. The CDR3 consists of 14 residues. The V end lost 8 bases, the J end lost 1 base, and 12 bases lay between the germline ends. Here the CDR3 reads CAIGEGVSGNTIYF. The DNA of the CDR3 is TGTGCCATCGGGGAGGGGGTTTCTGGAAACACCATATATTTT.

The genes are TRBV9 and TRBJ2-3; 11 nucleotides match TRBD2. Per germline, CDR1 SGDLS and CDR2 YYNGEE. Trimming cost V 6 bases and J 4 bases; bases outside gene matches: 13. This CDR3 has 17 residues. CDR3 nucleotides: TGTGCCAGCACCCCGGGGGTAGGGACTAGCGGTTCAGATACGCAGTATTTT. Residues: CASTPGVGTSGSDTQYF. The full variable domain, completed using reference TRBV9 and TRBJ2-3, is DSGVTQTPKHLITATGQRVTLRCSPRSGDLSVYWYQQSLDQGLQFLIQYYNGEERAKGNILERFSAQQFPDLHSELNLSSLELGDSALYFCASTPGVGTSGSDTQYFGPGTRLTVL.

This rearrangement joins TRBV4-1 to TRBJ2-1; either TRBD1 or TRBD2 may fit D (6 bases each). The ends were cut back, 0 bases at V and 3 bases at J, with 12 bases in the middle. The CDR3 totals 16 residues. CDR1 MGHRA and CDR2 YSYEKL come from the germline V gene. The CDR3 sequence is CASSQETGAFYNEQFF. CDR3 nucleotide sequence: TGCGCCAGCAGCCAAGAGACGGGGGCCTTCTACAATGAGCAGTTCTTC.

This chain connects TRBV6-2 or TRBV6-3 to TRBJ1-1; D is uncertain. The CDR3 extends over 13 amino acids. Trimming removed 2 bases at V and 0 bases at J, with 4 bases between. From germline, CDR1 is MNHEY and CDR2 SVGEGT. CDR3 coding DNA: TGTGCCAGCAGTTACCACGTGAACACTGAAGCTTTCTTT. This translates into CASSYHVNTEAFF.

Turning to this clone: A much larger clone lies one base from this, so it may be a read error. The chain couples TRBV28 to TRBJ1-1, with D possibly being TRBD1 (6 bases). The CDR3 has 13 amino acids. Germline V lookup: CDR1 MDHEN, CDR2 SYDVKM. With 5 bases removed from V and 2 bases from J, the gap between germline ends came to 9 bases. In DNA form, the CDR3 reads TGTGCCAGCAGTGAGGGGGATAACACTGAAGCTTTCTTT. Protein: CASSEGDNTEAFF.

CDR3 protein: CASSEAQGLPYGYTF. The CDR3 DNA follows: TGTGCCAGCAGTGAAGCGCAAGGCCTACCTTATGGCTACACCTTC. This sequence joins TRBV6-1 and TRBJ1-2; D gene unclear. The length of the CDR3 is 15 residues. CDR1 and CDR2 (germline): MNHNS, SASEGT. With 0 bases removed from V and 5 bases from J, the gap between germline ends came to 13 bases.

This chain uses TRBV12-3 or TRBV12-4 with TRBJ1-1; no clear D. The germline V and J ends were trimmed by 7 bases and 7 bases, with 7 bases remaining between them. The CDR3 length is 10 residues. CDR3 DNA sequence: TGTGCCAGCACGGGCCTTGAAGCTTTCTTT. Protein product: CASTGLEAFF.

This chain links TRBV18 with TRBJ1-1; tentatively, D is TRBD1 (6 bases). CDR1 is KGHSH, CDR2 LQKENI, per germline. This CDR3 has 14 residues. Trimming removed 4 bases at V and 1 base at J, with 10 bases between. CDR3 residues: CASSRGAENTEAFF. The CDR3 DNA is TGTGCCAGCTCACGGGGGGCCGAGAACACTGAAGCTTTCTTT.

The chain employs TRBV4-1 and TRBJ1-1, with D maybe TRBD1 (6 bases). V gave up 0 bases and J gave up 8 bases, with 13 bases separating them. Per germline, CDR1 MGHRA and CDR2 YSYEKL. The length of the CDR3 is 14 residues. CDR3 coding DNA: TGCGCCAGCAGCCAAGAGGGGGGGGCGACGGAAGCTTTCTTT. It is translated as CASSQEGGATEAFF.

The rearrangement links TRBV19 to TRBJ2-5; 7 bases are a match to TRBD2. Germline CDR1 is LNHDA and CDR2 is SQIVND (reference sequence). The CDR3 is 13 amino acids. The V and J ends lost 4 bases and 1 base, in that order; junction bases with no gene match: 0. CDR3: CASSRTSQETQYF. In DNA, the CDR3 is TGTGCCAGTAGTAGGACTAGCCAAGAGACCCAGTACTTC. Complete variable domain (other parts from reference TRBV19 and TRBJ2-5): DGGITQSPKYLFRKEGQNVTLSCEQNLNHDAMYWYRQDPGQGLRLIYYSQIVNDFQKGDIAEGYSVSREKKESFPLTVTSAQKNPTAFYLCASSRTSQETQYFGPGTRLLVL.

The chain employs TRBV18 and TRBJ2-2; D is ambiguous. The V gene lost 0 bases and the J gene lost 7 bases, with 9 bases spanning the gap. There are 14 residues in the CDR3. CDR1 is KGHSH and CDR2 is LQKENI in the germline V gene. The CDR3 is CASSPPVSVGELFF. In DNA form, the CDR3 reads TGTGCCAGCTCACCACCGGTCAGTGTCGGGGAGCTGTTTTTT.

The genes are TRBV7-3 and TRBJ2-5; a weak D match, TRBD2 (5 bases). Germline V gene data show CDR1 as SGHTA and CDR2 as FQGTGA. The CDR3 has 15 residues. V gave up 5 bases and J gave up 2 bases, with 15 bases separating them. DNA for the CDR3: TGTGCCAGCAGCCCCCTCGGAGGACCACAAGAGACCCAGTACTTC. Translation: CASSPLGGPQETQYF.

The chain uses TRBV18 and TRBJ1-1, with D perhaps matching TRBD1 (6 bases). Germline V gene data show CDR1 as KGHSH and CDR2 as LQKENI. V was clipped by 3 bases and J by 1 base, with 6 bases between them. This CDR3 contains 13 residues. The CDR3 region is CASSPGQNTEAFF. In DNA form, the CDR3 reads TGTGCCAGCTCACCGGGACAGAACACTGAAGCTTTCTTT.

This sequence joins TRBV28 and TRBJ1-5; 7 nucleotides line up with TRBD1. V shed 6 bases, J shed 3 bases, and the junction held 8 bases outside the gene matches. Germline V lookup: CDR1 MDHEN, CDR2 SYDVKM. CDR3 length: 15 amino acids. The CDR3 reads CASSSQQGYNQPQHF. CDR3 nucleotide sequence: TGTGCCAGCAGCTCACAACAGGGGTACAATCAGCCCCAGCATTTT.

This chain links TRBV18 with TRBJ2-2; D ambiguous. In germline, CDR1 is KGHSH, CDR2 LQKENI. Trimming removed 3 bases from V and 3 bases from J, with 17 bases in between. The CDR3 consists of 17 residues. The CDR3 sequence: CASSPRPEIAYTGELFF. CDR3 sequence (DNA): TGTGCCAGCTCACCCCGCCCGGAGATTGCGTACACCGGGGAGCTGTTTTTT. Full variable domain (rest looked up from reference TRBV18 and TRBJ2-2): NAGVMQNPRHLVRRRGQEARLRCSPMKGHSHVYWYRQLPEEGLKFMVYLQKENIIDESGMPKERFSAEFPKEGPSILRIQQVVRGDSAAYFCASSPRPEIAYTGELFFGEGSRLTVL.

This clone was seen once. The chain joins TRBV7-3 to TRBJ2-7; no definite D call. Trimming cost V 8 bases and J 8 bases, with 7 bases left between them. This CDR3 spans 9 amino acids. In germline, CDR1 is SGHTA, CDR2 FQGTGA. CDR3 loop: CASVVQQYF. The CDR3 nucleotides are TGTGCCAGCGTGGTCCAGCAGTACTTC.

DNA for the CDR3: TGTGCCAGCACCGACATTGGCGGGGGGGCCAGTTACGAGCAGTACTTC. Translated: CASTDIGGGASYEQYF. The chain uses TRBV2 and TRBJ2-7, with 9 bases matching TRBD2. With 7 bases clipped from V and 4 bases from J, the junction kept 14 bases outside the gene matches. Germline V lookup: CDR1 SNHLY, CDR2 FYNNEI. There are 16 residues in the CDR3. The full variable domain, rest sourced from reference TRBV2 and TRBJ2-7, is EPEVTQTPSHQVTQMGQEVILRCVPISNHLYFYWYRQILGQKVEFLVSFYNNEISEKSEIFDDQFSVERPDGSNFTLKIRSTKLEDSAMYFCASTDIGGGASYEQYFGPGTRLTVT.

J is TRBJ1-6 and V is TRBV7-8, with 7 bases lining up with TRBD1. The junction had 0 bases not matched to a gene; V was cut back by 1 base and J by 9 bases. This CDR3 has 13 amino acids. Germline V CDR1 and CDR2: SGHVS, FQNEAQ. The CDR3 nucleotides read TGTGCCAGCAGCTTAGGACAGGGTTCACCCCTCCACTTT. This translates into CASSLGQGSPLHF.

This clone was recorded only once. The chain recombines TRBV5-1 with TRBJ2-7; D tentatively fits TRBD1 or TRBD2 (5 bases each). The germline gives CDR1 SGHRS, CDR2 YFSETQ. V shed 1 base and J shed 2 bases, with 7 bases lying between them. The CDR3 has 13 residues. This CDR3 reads CASSLTGPYEQYF. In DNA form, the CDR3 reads TGCGCCAGCAGCTTGACGGGACCCTACGAGCAGTACTTC.

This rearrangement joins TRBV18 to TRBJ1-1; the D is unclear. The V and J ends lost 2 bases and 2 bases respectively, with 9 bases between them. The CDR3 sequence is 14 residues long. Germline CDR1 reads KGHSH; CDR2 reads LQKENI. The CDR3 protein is CASSPVDGNTEAFF. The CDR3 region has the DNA TGTGCCAGCTCACCAGTGGACGGCAACACTGAAGCTTTCTTT.

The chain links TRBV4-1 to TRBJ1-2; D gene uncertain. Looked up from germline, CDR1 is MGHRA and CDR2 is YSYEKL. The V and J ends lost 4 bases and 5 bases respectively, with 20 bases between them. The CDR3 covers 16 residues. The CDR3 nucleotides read TGCGCCAGCAGCCCGTATCGGGCGGGAGGCTCATATGGCTACACCTTC. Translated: CASSPYRAGGSYGYTF.

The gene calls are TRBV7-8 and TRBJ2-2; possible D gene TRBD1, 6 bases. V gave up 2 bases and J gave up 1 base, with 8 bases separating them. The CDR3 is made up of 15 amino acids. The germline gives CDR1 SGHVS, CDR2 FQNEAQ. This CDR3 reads CASSLPDRNTGELFF. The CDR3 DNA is TGTGCCAGCAGCTTACCGGACAGGAACACCGGGGAGCTGTTTTTT.

The CDR3 nucleotides read TGTGCCAGCAGCCCTAGGGGAGCTAACTATGGCTACACCTTC. It codes for CASSPRGANYGYTF. This chain joins TRBV11-2 and TRBJ1-2; tentatively, D is TRBD1 (5 bases). The CDR3 is 14 amino acids. Germline V gene lookup returns CDR1 SGHAT and CDR2 FQNNGV. Trimming cost V 5 bases and J 0 bases, with 10 bases left between them.